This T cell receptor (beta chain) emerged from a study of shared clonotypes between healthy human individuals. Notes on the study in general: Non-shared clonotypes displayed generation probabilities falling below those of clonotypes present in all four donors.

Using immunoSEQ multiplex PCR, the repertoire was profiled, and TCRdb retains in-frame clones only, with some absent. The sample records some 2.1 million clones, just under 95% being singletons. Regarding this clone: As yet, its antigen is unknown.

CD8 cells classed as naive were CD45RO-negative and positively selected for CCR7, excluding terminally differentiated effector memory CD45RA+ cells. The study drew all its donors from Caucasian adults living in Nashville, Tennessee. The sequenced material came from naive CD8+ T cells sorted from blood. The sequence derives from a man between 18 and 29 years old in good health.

DNA for the CDR3: TGTGCCAGCACCTGGGGCGTACATTCACCCCTCCACTTT. This translates into CASTWGVHSPLHF. The chain combines TRBV27 with TRBJ1-6; possibly TRBD1 for D (5 bases). This CDR3 contains 13 residues. Germline CDR1 and CDR2: MNHEY and SMNVEV (reference sequence). V lost 7 bases, J lost 8 bases, and 12 bases lay in between.